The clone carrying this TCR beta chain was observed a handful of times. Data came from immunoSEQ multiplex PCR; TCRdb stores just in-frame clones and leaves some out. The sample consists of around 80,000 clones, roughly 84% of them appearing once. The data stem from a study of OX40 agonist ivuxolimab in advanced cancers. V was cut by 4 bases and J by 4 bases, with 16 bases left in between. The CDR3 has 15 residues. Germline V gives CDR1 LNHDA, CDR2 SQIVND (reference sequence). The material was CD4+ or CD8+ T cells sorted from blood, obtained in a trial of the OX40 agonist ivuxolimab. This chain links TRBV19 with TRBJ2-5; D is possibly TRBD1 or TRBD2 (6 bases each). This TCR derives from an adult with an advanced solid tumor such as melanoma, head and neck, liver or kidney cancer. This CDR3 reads CASSTTAGGLETQYF. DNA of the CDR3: TGTGCCAGTAGTACGACCGCCGGGGGCTTAGAGACCCAGTACTTC.